These 21 T cell receptor beta chains share one sample of origin, sequenced in a study of radiotherapy plus CTLA-4 blockade in lung cancer. Profiling relied on immunoSEQ multiplex PCR, and the TCRdb table lists in-frame clones only, not all of them. The sample has some 90,000 clones, over 80% seen once; the top ten hold 0.75% to 0.85%. Sequenced here: peripheral blood, sampled from a patient treated with radiotherapy plus ipilimumab. All receptors derive from a human donor with non-small cell lung cancer who had stable disease on radiotherapy plus ipilimumab.

This clone was picked up one time. The chain couples TRBV7-2 to TRBJ1-3; unclear D gene. This CDR3 contains 12 residues. Germline CDR1 is SGHTA and CDR2 is FQGNSA. V was pared by 4 bases and J by 5 bases, with 6 bases between. CDR3 sequence reads: CASSSERNTIYF. Here the CDR3 DNA reads TGTGCCAGCAGCTCGGAGCGAAACACCATATATTTT. Full variable domain (outside the CDR3, taken from reference TRBV7-2 and TRBJ1-3): GAGVSQSPSNKVTEKGKDVELRCDPISGHTALYWYRQSLGQGLEFLIYFQGNSAPDKSGLPSDRFSAERTGGSVSTLTIQRTQQEDSAVYLCASSSERNTIYFGEGSWLTVV.

The chain couples TRBV6-5 to TRBJ2-1, with 10 nucleotides matching TRBD1. The CDR3 covers 16 residues. Germline CDR1 is MNHEY and CDR2 is SVGAGI. The trim removed 0 bases at V and 7 bases at J, leaving 6 bases unmatched. The CDR3 sequence: CASSYSRQGARNEQFF. In nucleotides, the CDR3 is TGTGCCAGCAGTTACTCGAGACAGGGGGCAAGGAATGAGCAGTTCTTC.

This chain joins TRBV18 and TRBJ1-2; TRBD1 aligns across 10 bases. The CDR3 contains 13 residues. Per the germline V gene, CDR1 is KGHSH and CDR2 is LQKENI. With V trimmed by 5 bases and J by 7 bases, 4 bases remained unmatched. The CDR3 spells CASSTGTGVGYTF. In DNA form, the CDR3 reads TGTGCCAGCTCAACCGGGACAGGGGTTGGCTACACCTTC.

This chain joins TRBV2 and TRBJ1-4; TRBD1 matches 7 bases. CDR3 length equals 13 residues. Germline CDR1 SNHLY, CDR2 FYNNEI. V gave up 8 bases and J gave up 2 bases; unmatched junction bases: 2. The CDR3: CASSTGTNEKLFF. The CDR3 nucleotides are TGTGCCAGCTCGACAGGGACTAATGAAAAACTGTTTTTT.

Points on this clone: This same CDR3 is encoded by further DNA sequences in the sample. The chain joins TRBV27 to TRBJ1-1; D is unclear. The CDR3 runs to 16 residues. CDR1 is MNHEY, CDR2 SMNVEV, per germline (reference sequence). Trimming took 2 bases from V and 0 from J, leaving 13 bases between them. The CDR3 sequence is CASSLGRAFMNTEAFF. For the CDR3, the DNA is TGTGCCAGCAGTTTAGGTAGGGCATTTATGAACACTGAAGCTTTCTTT.

J is TRBJ1-2 and V is TRBV15; 10 nucleotides agree with TRBD1. This CDR3 contains 15 residues. Germline assignment: CDR1 LNHNV and CDR2 YYDKDF (reference sequence). The V gene end was trimmed by 1 base and the J gene end by 7 bases; junction bases not matched to a gene: 6. In nucleotides, the CDR3 is TGTGCCACCAGCAGAGGTGGGACAGGGGCTGGTGGCTACACCTTC. This sequence encodes CATSRGGTGAGGYTF.

The chain combines TRBV12-2 with TRBJ2-1. TRBV12-2 is marked as a pseudogene. The CDR3 has 17 amino acids. The CDR3 sequence is CASRFSLRGLLYNEQFF. In DNA form, the CDR3 reads TGTGCAAGTCGCTTCAGCTTGAGGGGTTTGCTCTACAATGAGCAGTTCTTC.

This clone was seen only a few times. This chain links TRBV19 with TRBJ2-1, with TRBD1 matching over 10 bases. The germline gives CDR1 LNHDA, CDR2 SQIVND (reference sequence). This CDR3 comprises 15 residues. V shed 5 bases and J 2 bases; nucleotides not matched to a gene: 3. CDR3 region: CASSRQGATYNEQFF. The DNA for the CDR3 is TGTGCCAGTAGTCGACAGGGGGCCACCTACAATGAGCAGTTCTTC.

The chain employs TRBV5-1 and TRBJ1-6; no firm D call. Trimming removed 2 bases from V and 10 bases from J, with 10 bases in between. Germline CDR1 SGHRS, CDR2 YFSETQ. The CDR3 covers 13 residues. CDR3 in amino acids: CASSFGDVSPLHF. The DNA for the CDR3 is TGCGCCAGCAGCTTTGGAGATGTGTCACCCCTCCACTTT. Together with reference TRBV5-1 and TRBJ1-6, the CDR3 gives the full variable domain: KAGVTQTPRYLIKTRGQQVTLSCSPISGHRSVSWYQQTPGQGLQFLFEYFSETQRNKGNFPGRFSGRQFSNSRSEMNVSTLELGDSALYLCASSFGDVSPLHFGNGTRLTVT.

V usage is TRBV7-9 and J usage is TRBJ2-7; 9 bases are shared with TRBD2. The V segment lost 2 bases and the J segment 5 bases; nucleotides outside the gene matches: 7. Germline CDR1 SEHNR, CDR2 FQNEAQ (reference sequence). The CDR3 runs 15 residues. CDR3: CASSLNSGSAHEQYF. DNA of the CDR3: TGTGCCAGCAGCTTAAATAGCGGGAGTGCCCACGAGCAGTACTTC.

CDR3 sequence reads: CAWSVRGRERETQYF. As DNA, the CDR3 is TGTGCCTGGAGTGTACGCGGCAGGGAGAGGGAGACCCAGTACTTC. The chain has TRBV30 and TRBJ2-5; D is perhaps TRBD1 or TRBD2 (5 bases each). Per germline, CDR1 GTSNPN and CDR2 SVGIG (reference sequence). V was shortened by 0 bases and J by 5 bases, with 16 bases between the two germline ends. This CDR3 contains 15 residues.

V and J are TRBV27 and TRBJ1-5; D uncertain. V lost 1 base, J lost 0 bases, and 4 bases lay in between. This CDR3 has 14 residues. CDR1 MNHEY and CDR2 SMNVEV come from the germline V gene (reference sequence). The DNA for the CDR3 is TGTGCCAGCAGTTTATATTTTAGCAATCAGCCCCAGCATTTT. Translating gives CASSLYFSNQPQHF.

This chain connects TRBV6-1 to TRBJ2-2; 9 bases are shared with TRBD1. Trimming at V came to 2 bases and at J to 3 bases, leaving 7 bases not matched to a gene. The germline V gene has CDR1 MNHNS and CDR2 SASEGT. This CDR3 is 17 amino acids long. For the CDR3, the DNA is TGTGCCAGCAGTGAATCGGGACAGGGTATTTACACCGGGGAGCTGTTTTTT. Its protein is CASSESGQGIYTGELFF.

In its sample, this clone was seen a few times. This chain joins TRBV7-8 and TRBJ2-7, with TRBD1 identical over 8 bases. The CDR3 totals 14 residues. V lost 3 bases, J lost 5 bases, and 6 bases stayed unmatched. CDR1 is SGHVS, CDR2 FQNEAQ, per germline. DNA for the CDR3: TGTGCCAGCAGCTTGCCGGGACAGGACAACGAGCAGTACTTC. It yields the protein CASSLPGQDNEQYF.

This chain uses TRBV27 with TRBJ1-5, with 7 bases that match TRBD1. CDR3 length: 16 residues. V gave up 2 bases and J gave up 7 bases; unmatched junction bases: 11. The germline V gene has CDR1 MNHEY and CDR2 SMNVEV (reference sequence). CDR3 sequence reads: CASSLGRQGRRQPQHF. CDR3 nucleotide sequence: TGTGCCAGCAGTTTAGGTCGACAGGGAAGGAGGCAGCCCCAGCATTTT.

The chain is built from TRBV7-9 and TRBJ2-5; TRBD2 is a possible D gene (5 bases). The ends were cut back, 4 bases at V and 1 base at J, with 13 bases in the middle. The CDR3 is 15 amino acids. Germline lookup yields CDR1 SEHNR and CDR2 FQNEAQ (reference sequence). CDR3 sequence: CASSSGIGFQETQYF. CDR3 nucleotide sequence: TGTGCCAGCAGCTCCGGGATTGGGTTCCAAGAGACCCAGTACTTC.

The gene calls are TRBV18 and TRBJ1-5; D remains unclear. This CDR3 spans 13 amino acids. Per the germline V gene, CDR1 is KGHSH and CDR2 is LQKENI. The V and J ends lost 1 base and 10 bases respectively, with 11 bases between them. The CDR3 loop is CASSPLTRGPQHF. The CDR3 nucleotides are TGTGCCAGCTCACCACTGACAAGAGGCCCCCAGCATTTT.

V gene TRBV5-6 combines with J gene TRBJ2-3; no definite D call. The CDR3 covers 16 residues. CDR1 is SGHDT, CDR2 YYEEEE, per germline. The ends were cut back, 4 bases at V and 8 bases at J, with 23 bases in the middle. CDR3 region: CASSRMGFDPSSTQYF. CDR3 coding DNA: TGTGCCAGCAGCCGGATGGGCTTCGACCCCTCAAGTACGCAGTATTTT.

This clone was observed a single time. The genes are TRBV6-5 and TRBJ2-5; 9 bases match TRBD1. The V segment lost 6 bases and the J segment 9 bases; nucleotides outside the gene matches: 11. This CDR3 has 14 amino acids. CDR1 and CDR2 from the germline V gene are MNHEY and SVGAGI. The CDR3 coding sequence is TGTGCCAGCAGCCCGACAGGGGGAGTGGAGGCCCAGTACTTC. Translated: CASSPTGGVEAQYF.

The rearrangement uses TRBV7-3 and TRBJ2-1; D gene uncertain. Germline CDR1 SGHTA, CDR2 FQGTGA. The CDR3 is made up of 12 amino acids. V was trimmed by 5 bases and J by 10 bases, leaving 12 bases between them. The CDR3 spells CASSQKRGEQFF. The CDR3 region has the DNA TGTGCCAGCAGCCAGAAGAGAGGAGAGCAGTTCTTC.

The chain carries TRBV7-9 and TRBJ2-7, with D unclear. CDR3 size: 15 residues. Germline-derived CDR1 and CDR2 are SEHNR and FQNEAQ (reference sequence). Trimming pared 0 bases from V and 2 bases from J, leaving 11 bases between. The CDR3 spells CASSLAGTGAYEQYF. The CDR3 DNA sequence: TGTGCCAGCAGCTTAGCGGGAACCGGCGCCTACGAGCAGTACTTC.